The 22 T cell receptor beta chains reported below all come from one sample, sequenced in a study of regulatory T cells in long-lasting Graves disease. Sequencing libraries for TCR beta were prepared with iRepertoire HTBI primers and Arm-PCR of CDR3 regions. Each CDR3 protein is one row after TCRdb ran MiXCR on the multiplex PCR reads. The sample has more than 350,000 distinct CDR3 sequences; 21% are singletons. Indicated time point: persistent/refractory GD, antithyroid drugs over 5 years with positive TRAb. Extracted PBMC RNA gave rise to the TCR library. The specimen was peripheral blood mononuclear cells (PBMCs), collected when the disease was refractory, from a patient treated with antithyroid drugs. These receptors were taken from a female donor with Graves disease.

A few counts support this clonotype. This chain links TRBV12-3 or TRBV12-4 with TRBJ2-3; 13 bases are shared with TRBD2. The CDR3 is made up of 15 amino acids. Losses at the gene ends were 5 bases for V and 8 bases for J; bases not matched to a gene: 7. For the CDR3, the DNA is TGTGCCAGCAGTCGGACTAGCGGGAGACAGACTACGCAGTATTTT. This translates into CASSRTSGRQTTQYF.

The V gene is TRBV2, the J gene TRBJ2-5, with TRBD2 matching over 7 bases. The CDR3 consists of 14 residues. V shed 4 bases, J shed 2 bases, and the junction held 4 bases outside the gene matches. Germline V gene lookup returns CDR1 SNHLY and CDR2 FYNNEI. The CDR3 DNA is TGTGCCAGCAGTGGGGGAGCGGGGCAAGAGACCCAGTACTTC. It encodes CASSGGAGQETQYF.

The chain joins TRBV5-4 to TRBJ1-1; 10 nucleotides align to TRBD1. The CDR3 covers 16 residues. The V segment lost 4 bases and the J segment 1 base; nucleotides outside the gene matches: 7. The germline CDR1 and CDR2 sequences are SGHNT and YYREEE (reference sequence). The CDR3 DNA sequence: TGTGCCAGCAGCAAGACAGGGGGCGCGGGGAACACTGAAGCTTTCTTT. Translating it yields CASSKTGGAGNTEAFF. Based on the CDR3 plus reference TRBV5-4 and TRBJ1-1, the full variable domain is ETGVTQSPTHLIKTRGQQVTLRCSSQSGHNTVSWYQQALGQGPQFIFQYYREEENGRGNFPPRFSGLQFPNYSSELNVNALELDDSALYLCASSKTGGAGNTEAFFGQGTRLTVV.

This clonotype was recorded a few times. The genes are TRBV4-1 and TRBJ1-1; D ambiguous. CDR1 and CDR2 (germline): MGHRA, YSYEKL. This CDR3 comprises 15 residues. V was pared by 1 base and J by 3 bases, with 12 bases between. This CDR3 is CASSQAEGSDTEAFF. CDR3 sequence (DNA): TGCGCCAGCAGCCAAGCGGAAGGCAGCGACACTGAAGCTTTCTTT.

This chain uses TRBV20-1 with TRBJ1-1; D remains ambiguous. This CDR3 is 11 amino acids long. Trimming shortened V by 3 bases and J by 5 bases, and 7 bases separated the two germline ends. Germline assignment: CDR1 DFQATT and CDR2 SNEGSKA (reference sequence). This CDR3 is CSASAGTEAFF. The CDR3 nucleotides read TGCAGTGCTAGCGCGGGGACTGAAGCTTTCTTT.

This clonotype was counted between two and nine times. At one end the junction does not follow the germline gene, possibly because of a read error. The CDR3 reads CATSRRGFANIGELFF. CDR3 sequence (DNA): TGTGCCACCAGCAGGAGGGGATTCGCCAACATCGGGGAGCTGTTTTTT. The rearrangement links TRBV15 to TRBJ2-2; D possibly matches TRBD1 or TRBD2 (5 bases each). This CDR3 spans 16 amino acids. Germline assignment: CDR1 LNHNV and CDR2 YYDKDF (reference sequence).

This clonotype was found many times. CDR3 loop: CATSRDLTVNYGYTF. The CDR3 bases are TGTGCCACCAGCAGAGATCTGACCGTTAACTATGGCTACACCTTC. The V and J genes are TRBV15 and TRBJ1-2; D remains unclear. CDR3 length: 15 residues. V was cut by 0 bases and J by 1 base, with 9 bases left in between. The germline gives CDR1 LNHNV, CDR2 YYDKDF (reference sequence).

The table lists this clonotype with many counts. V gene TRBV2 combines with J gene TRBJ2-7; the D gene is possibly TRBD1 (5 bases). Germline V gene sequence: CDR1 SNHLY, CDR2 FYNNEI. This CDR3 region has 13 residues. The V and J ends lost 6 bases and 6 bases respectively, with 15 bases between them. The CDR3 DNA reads TGTGCCAGCAGCCGGACAATTGGCCTCGAGCAGTACTTC. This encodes CASSRTIGLEQYF.

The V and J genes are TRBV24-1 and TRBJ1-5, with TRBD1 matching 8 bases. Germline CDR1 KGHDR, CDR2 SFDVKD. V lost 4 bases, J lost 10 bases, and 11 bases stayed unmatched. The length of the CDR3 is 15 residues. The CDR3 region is CATSDATGGISPQHF. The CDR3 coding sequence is TGTGCCACCAGTGACGCAACAGGGGGGATCTCCCCCCAGCATTTT.

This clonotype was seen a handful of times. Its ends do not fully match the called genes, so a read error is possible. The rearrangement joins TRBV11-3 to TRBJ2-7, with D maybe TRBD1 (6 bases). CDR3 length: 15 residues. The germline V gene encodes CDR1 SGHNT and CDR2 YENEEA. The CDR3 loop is CASSLGGQPFHEQYF. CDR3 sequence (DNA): TGTGCCAGCAGCTTAGGTGGACAGCCCTTTCACGAGCAATACTTC.

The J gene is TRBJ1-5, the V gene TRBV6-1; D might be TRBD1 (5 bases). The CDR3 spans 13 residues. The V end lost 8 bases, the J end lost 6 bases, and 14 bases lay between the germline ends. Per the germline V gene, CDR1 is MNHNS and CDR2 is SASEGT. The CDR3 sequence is CASHLGGVQPQHF. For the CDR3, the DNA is TGTGCCAGCCACCTAGGAGGGGTTCAGCCCCAGCATTTT.

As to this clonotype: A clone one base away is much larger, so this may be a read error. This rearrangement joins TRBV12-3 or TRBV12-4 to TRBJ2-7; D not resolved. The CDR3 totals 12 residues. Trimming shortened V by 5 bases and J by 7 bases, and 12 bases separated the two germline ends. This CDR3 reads CASSTRPREQYF. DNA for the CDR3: TGTGCCAGCAGTACGAGACCGCGGGAGCAGTACTTC.

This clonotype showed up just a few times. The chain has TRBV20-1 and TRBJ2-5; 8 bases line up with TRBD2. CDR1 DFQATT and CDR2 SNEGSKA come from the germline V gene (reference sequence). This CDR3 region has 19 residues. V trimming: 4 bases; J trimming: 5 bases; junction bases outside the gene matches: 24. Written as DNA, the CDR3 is TGCAGTGCTACTGGTTTGCAAGGTACAGGCGGGAGGAGAGGGGAGACCCAGTACTTC. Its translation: CSATGLQGTGGRRGETQYF.

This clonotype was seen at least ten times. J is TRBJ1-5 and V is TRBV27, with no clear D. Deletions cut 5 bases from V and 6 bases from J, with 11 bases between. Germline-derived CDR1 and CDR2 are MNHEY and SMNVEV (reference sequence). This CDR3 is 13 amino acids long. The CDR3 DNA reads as TGTGCCAGCAGTCCTAGGGAGGGTCAGCCCCAGCATTTT. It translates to CASSPREGQPQHF.

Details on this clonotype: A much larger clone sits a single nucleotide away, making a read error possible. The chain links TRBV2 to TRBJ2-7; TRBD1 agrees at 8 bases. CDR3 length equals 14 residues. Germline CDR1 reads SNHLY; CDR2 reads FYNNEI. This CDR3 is CAGSGQGPAYEQYF. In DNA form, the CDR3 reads TGTGCCGGCAGCGGACAGGGACCGGCCTACGAGCAGTACTTC.

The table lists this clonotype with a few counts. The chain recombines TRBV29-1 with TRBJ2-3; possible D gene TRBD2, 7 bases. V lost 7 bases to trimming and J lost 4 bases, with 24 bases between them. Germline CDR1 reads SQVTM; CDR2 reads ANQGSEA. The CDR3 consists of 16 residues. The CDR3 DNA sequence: TGCAGCGCCCCTTCCCCAGGGGCGGGAGCCGCAGATACGCAGTATTTT. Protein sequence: CSAPSPGAGAADTQYF.

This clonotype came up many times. CDR3 sequence reads: CASSSPGAGGQGSYEQYF. The CDR3 DNA reads TGTGCCAGCAGTTCCCCCGGGGCAGGGGGACAGGGCTCCTACGAGCAGTACTTC. V gene TRBV12-3 or TRBV12-4 combines with J gene TRBJ2-7; TRBD1 matches at 9 bases. V dropped 4 bases and J dropped 0; count of bases not matched to a gene: 13. The CDR3 loop spans 18 amino acids.

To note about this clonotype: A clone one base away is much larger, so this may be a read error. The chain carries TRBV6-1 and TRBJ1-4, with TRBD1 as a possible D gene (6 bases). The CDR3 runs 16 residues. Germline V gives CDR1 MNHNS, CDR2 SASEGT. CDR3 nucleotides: TGTGCCGGCAGTGACGGACAGACAGCAACTAATGAAAAACTGTTTTTT. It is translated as CAGSDGQTATNEKLFF.

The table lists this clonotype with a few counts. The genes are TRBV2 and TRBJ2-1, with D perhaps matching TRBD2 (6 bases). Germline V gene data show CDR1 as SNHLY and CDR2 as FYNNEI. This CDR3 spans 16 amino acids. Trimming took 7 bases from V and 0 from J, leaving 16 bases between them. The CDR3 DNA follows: TGTGCCAGCACCGCAACTAGCCCCAGCTCCTACAATGAGCAGTTCTTC. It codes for CASTATSPSSYNEQFF.

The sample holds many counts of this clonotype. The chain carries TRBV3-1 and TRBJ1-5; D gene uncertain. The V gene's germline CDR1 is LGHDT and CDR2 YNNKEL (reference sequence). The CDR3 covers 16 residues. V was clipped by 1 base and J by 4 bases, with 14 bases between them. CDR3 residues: CASSQGVGLANQPQHF. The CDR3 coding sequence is TGTGCCAGCAGCCAAGGCGTCGGACTCGCAAATCAGCCCCAGCATTTT.

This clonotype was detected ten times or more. The CDR3 protein is CASSLSGQPQHF. The CDR3 region has the DNA TGTGCCAGCAGTTTGTCGGGCCAGCCCCAGCATTTT. The rearrangement joins TRBV12-3 or TRBV12-4 to TRBJ1-5; D is undetermined. This CDR3 has 12 residues. The V gene lost 3 bases and the J gene lost 7 bases, with 7 bases spanning the gap.

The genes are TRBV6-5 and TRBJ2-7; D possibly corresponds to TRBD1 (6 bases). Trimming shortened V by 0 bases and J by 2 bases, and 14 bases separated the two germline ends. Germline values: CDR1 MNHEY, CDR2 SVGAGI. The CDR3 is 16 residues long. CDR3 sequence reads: CASSYSFGDKPYEQYF. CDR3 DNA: TGTGCCAGCAGTTACTCGTTTGGGGACAAGCCCTACGAGCAGTACTTC.